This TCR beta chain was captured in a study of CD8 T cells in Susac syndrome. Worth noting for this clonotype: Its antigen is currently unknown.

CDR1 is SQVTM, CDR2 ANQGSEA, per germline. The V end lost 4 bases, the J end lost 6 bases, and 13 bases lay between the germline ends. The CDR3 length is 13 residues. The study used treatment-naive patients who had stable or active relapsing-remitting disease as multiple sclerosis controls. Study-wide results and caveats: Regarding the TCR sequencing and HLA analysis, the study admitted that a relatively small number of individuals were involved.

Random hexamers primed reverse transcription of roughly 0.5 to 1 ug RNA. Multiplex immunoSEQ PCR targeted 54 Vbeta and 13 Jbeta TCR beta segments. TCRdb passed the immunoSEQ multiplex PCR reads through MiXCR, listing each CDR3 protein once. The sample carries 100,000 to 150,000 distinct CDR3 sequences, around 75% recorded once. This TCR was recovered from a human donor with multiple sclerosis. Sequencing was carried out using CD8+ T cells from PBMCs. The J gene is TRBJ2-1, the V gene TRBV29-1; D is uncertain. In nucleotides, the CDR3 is TGCAGCGTTGTTTTCGGGCTGACCAATGAGCAGTTCTTC. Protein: CSVVFGLTNEQFF.